This T cell receptor (beta chain) is drawn from a study of shared clonotypes between healthy human individuals. Comments on this clone: Antigen unknown.

Generated by immunoSEQ multiplex PCR, the TCRdb table keeps only in-frame clones and is missing some. The sample has fewer than 3 million clones, about nine tenths seen once. General study results and limits: Only blood underwent sampling, and tissue repertoires likely differ.

The CDR3 has 17 residues. The specimen was naive CD4+ T cells from PBMCs. Indicated subset: CD45RA+ positively selected. This receptor was obtained from a man between 18 and 35 years old in good health. Some clones in this sample may be carry-over from other donors' samples. This chain joins TRBV12-2 and TRBJ1-5; TRBD1, as called in the table, went unchecked against the DNA. TRBV12-2 is classified as a pseudogene. CDR3: CASRLPFRQAQRQPQHF. The DNA of the CDR3 is TGTGCAAGTCGCTTACCATTCAGACAGGCCCAACGGCAGCCCCAGCATTTT.